This TCR beta chain comes out of a study of regulatory T cells. Regarding the study as a whole: In CD3G-deficient patients, conventional CD4+ T cells were enriched for hydrophobic CDR3 residues at positions 6 and 7.

The primer mix had 52 TRBV and 13 TRBJ primers. The repertoire was sequenced with immunoSEQ multiplex PCR; TCRdb's copy has only in-frame clones and lacks some. The sample lists around 30,000 clones, 93% occurring once. Of note for this clone: Its antigen is unknown.

The CDR3 is 18 residues long. J gave up 0 bases and V 3 bases, and 5 bases lay outside the gene matches. The germline gives CDR1 SGHRS, CDR2 YFSETQ. The TCR comes from a child aged 2-15 years with CD3G deficiency. Specimen: conventional CD4+ T cells sorted from blood. This chain links TRBV5-1 with TRBJ2-3, with 15 nucleotides matching TRBD2. This CDR3 is CASSWGLAGGSSTDTQYF. DNA for the CDR3: TGCGCCAGCAGCTGGGGACTAGCGGGAGGATCTAGCACAGATACGCAGTATTTT. The full variable domain, completed using reference TRBV5-1 and TRBJ2-3, is KAGVTQTPRYLIKTRGQQVTLSCSPISGHRSVSWYQQTPGQGLQFLFEYFSETQRNKGNFPGRFSGRQFSNSRSEMNVSTLELGDSALYLCASSWGLAGGSSTDTQYFGPGTRLTVL.